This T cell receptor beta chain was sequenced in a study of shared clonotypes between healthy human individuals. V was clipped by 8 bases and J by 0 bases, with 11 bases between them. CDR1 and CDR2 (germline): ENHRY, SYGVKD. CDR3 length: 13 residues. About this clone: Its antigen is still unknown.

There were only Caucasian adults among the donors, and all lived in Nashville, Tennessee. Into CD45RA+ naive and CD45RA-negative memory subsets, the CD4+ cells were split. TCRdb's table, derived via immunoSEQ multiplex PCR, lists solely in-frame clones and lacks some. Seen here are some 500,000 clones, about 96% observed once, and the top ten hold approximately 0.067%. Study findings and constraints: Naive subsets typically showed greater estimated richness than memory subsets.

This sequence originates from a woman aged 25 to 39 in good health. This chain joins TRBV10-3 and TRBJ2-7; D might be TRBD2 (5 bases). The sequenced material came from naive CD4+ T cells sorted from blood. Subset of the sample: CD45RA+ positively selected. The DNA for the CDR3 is TGTGCCATCGGCGGGCCGACCTCCTACGAGCAGTACTTC. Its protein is CAIGGPTSYEQYF.